Listed below are T cell receptor beta chains from one sample, sequenced in a study of T-cell memory formation after mild COVID-19. TCRdb independently ran MiXCR on the 5' RACE reads; one entry per CDR3 protein. The sample includes under 350,000 distinct CDR3 sequences, about 17% of them seen just once. Material for sequencing was PBMCs or a T cell subset sorted from them (not recorded which). The receptors were sampled from a man between 18 and 29 years old who had mild COVID-19 (a few samples of this study predate the infection). Cell type and time point are not known. The CDR3 runs from the conserved cysteine through the conserved F or W.

j_call: TRBJ1-6
v_call: TRBV6-5
cdr3_aa: CASSRQGGESPLHF

j_call: TRBJ2-3
v_call: TRBV12-3/TRBV12-4
cdr3_aa: CASSLGDPGTDTQYF

j_call: TRBJ1-1
v_call: TRBV12-5
cdr3_aa: CATGTGSNTEAFF

j_call: TRBJ1-4
v_call: TRBV12-3/TRBV12-4
cdr3_aa: CASSFTGRGWEKLFF

j_call: TRBJ1-5
v_call: TRBV7-2
cdr3_aa: CASSLATGQPQHF

j_call: TRBJ2-3
v_call: TRBV21-1
cdr3_aa: CASRLSGGATDTQYF

j_call: TRBJ1-3
v_call: TRBV7-9
cdr3_aa: CASSFSVSGNTIYF

j_call: TRBJ2-3
v_call: TRBV11-2
cdr3_aa: CASSSYRGRADTQYF

j_call: TRBJ2-1
v_call: TRBV6-5
cdr3_aa: CASSYSRHNEQFF

j_call: TRBJ2-5
v_call: TRBV6-2/TRBV6-3
cdr3_aa: CASSGAPDRQEAQYF

j_call: TRBJ2-3
v_call: TRBV30
cdr3_aa: CAWEGTEASTDTQYF

j_call: TRBJ2-3
v_call: TRBV25-1
cdr3_aa: CASSEYALTDTQYF

j_call: TRBJ2-3
v_call: TRBV9
cdr3_aa: CASSVSGGLTSRDTQYF

j_call: TRBJ2-1
v_call: TRBV12-3/TRBV12-4
cdr3_aa: CASSTGTGYEQFF

j_call: TRBJ2-1
v_call: TRBV7-9
cdr3_aa: CASSSRGGLGVNEQFF

j_call: TRBJ2-3
v_call: TRBV9
cdr3_aa: CASSPRYGGAVADTQYF

j_call: TRBJ2-4
v_call: TRBV12-3/TRBV12-4
cdr3_aa: CASSVYRDRFAKNIQYF

j_call: TRBJ2-2
v_call: TRBV5-6
cdr3_aa: CASSTPGQGDFGELFF

j_call: TRBJ1-2
v_call: TRBV6-5
cdr3_aa: CASSYSAGNYGYTF

j_call: TRBJ1-6
v_call: TRBV12-3/TRBV12-4
cdr3_aa: CASTPSGRGDSPLHF

j_call: TRBJ2-5
v_call: TRBV6-2/TRBV6-3
cdr3_aa: CASSSNREDETQYF

j_call: TRBJ1-1
v_call: TRBV7-9
cdr3_aa: CASSSPGDRTEAFF

j_call: TRBJ2-3
v_call: TRBV7-2
cdr3_aa: CASSSSLLGGAKTDTQYF

j_call: TRBJ2-4
v_call: TRBV6-2/TRBV6-3
cdr3_aa: CASSYRMANIQYF

j_call: TRBJ2-5
v_call: TRBV7-2
cdr3_aa: CASSFRLRQVFQETQYF

j_call: TRBJ2-1
v_call: TRBV5-1
cdr3_aa: CASSLAQGPRSSYNEQFF

j_call: TRBJ1-6
v_call: TRBV12-3/TRBV12-4
cdr3_aa: CASSLATANSPLHF

j_call: TRBJ1-1
v_call: TRBV9
cdr3_aa: CASSSWGTPTEAFF

j_call: TRBJ2-7
v_call: TRBV3-1
cdr3_aa: CASSPEIGKGGYYEQYF

j_call: TRBJ2-2
v_call: TRBV6-1
cdr3_aa: CASSENRAAVTGELFF

j_call: TRBJ2-3
v_call: TRBV11-2
cdr3_aa: CASSPRGRGPDTQYF

j_call: TRBJ2-3
v_call: TRBV19
cdr3_aa: CASRSTGGTDTQYF

j_call: TRBJ1-5
v_call: TRBV4-2
cdr3_aa: CASSQDAGQTRQPQHF